This T cell receptor beta chain was retrieved from a study of T cells in Graves' hyperthyroidism and ophthalmopathy. Turning to the study itself: Peripheral blood samples were taken at initial diagnosis, prior to any treatment. Study-wide results and limits: Before onset, by a median of about seven months, the model predicted ophthalmopathy.

After removal of 8 bases from V and 1 base from J, the junction contained 5 bases not matched to a gene. The CDR3 runs 14 residues. The germline V gene encodes CDR1 SGHTA and CDR2 FQGNSA. This clonotype was seen at least ten times. The antigen is undetermined. A Clinical Activity Score of at least 3, a NOSPECS grade of at least 4 and a duration under 3 months were recorded in the ophthalmopathy patients. The authors obtained PBMCs from 10 ml of fresh peripheral blood. RNA transcripts served as the template for amplifying TCR beta CDR3 regions. With the HTBI primer set, the TCR CDR3 went through a first round of RT-PCR. TCRdb passed the multiplex PCR reads through MiXCR, listing each CDR3 protein once. Among roughly 350,000 distinct CDR3 sequences listed, approximately 13% were seen once.

The chain employs TRBV7-2 and TRBJ2-3; 8 bases are a match to TRBD2. The specimen was blood. This TCR derives from a woman between 35 and 50 years old with Graves' ophthalmopathy. The CDR3 loop is CASRLGGGTDTQYF. Written as DNA, the CDR3 is TGTGCCAGCCGGCTCGGGGGGGGCACAGATACGCAGTATTTT.